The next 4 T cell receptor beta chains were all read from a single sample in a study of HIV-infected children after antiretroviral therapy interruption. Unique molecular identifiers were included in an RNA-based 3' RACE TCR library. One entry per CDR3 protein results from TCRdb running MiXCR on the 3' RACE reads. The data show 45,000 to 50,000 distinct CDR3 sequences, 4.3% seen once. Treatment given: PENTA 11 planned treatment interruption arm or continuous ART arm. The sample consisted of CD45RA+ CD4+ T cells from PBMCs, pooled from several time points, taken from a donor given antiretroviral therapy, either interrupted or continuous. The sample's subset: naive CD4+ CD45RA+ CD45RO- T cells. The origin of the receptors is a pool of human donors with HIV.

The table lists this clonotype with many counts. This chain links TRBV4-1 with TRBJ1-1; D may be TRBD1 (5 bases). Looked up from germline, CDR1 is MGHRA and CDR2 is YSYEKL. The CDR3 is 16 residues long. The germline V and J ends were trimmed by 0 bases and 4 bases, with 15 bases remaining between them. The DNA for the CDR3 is TGCGCCAGCAGCCAAGATCAGGGAAGGCCGCTCACTGAAGCTTTCTTT. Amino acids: CASSQDQGRPLTEAFF.

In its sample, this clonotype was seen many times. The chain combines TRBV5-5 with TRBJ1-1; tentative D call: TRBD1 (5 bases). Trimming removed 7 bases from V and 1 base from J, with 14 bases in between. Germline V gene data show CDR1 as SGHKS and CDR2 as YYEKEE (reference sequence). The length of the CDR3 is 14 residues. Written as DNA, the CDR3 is TGTGCCAGCTCCTGGGGACGGACGAACACTGAAGCTTTCTTT. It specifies CASSWGRTNTEAFF.

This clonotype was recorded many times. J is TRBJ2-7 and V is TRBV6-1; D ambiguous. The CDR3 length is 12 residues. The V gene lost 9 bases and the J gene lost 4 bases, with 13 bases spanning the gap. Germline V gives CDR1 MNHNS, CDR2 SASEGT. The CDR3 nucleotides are TGTGCCAGTTTGTCCAGGAGTTACGAGCAGTACTTC. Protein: CASLSRSYEQYF.

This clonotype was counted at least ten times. The CDR3 here is CASSPVGRQRSYNSPLHF. DNA for the CDR3: TGCGCCAGCAGCCCCGTCGGCAGGCAACGTTCTTATAATTCACCCCTCCACTTT. This chain uses TRBV4-1 with TRBJ1-6; D gene uncertain. This CDR3 comprises 18 residues. V was trimmed by 4 bases and J by 4 bases, leaving 20 bases between them. Per germline, CDR1 MGHRA and CDR2 YSYEKL.